Presented here are 16 T cell receptor beta chains from one specimen sequenced in a study of blood T cell repertoires in COVID-19. Here immunoSEQ multiplex PCR was the method, and the copy in TCRdb shows in-frame clones only, minus some. The sample has 65,000 to 80,000 clones, 88% seen once. Material for sequencing was peripheral blood. Source of these receptors: a man between 50 and 59 years old with active COVID-19.

This clone was recorded only once. V usage is TRBV6-6 and J usage is TRBJ1-4; maybe TRBD1 (6 bases). In germline, CDR1 is MNHNY, CDR2 SVGAGI (reference sequence). V was trimmed by 6 bases and J by 8 bases, leaving 19 bases between them. The CDR3 has 15 residues. Written as DNA, the CDR3 is TGTGCCAGCAGCTTCCAACAGGGTTTGAGGGAAAAACTGTTTTTT. Translation gives CASSFQQGLREKLFF.

The chain joins TRBV30 to TRBJ2-2; TRBD1 is a possible D gene (6 bases). The CDR3 totals 15 residues. V was cut by 3 bases and J by 2 bases, with 13 bases left in between. The germline gives CDR1 GTSNPN, CDR2 SVGIG (reference sequence). The CDR3 DNA follows: TGTGCCTGGAGAGGGAACAGGGTTAACACCGGGGAGCTGTTTTTT. This sequence encodes CAWRGNRVNTGELFF.

The J gene is TRBJ1-2, the V gene TRBV30; 9 bases match TRBD1. The germline CDR1 and CDR2 sequences are GTSNPN and SVGIG (reference sequence). V lost 3 bases, J lost 1 base, and 6 bases stayed unmatched. This CDR3 spans 15 amino acids. CDR3 sequence reads: CAWRTQGASNYGYTF. The CDR3 nucleotides read TGTGCCTGGAGAACACAGGGGGCTAGTAACTATGGCTACACCTTC.

The rearrangement links TRBV5-4 to TRBJ1-1; TRBD1 matches 7 bases. The CDR3 covers 14 residues. Trimming took 3 bases from V and 1 from J; bases not matched to a gene: 3. CDR1 and CDR2 (germline): SGHNT, YYREEE (reference sequence). The DNA for the CDR3 is TGTGCCAGCAGCTCTGGACAGGCGAACACTGAAGCTTTCTTT. Protein sequence: CASSSGQANTEAFF.

The CDR3 reads CASNSGYRGLRNTEAFF. The DNA of the CDR3 is TGCGCCAGCAACTCGGGGTACAGGGGATTGAGGAACACTGAAGCTTTCTTT. The chain joins TRBV5-1 to TRBJ1-1; 7 nucleotides match TRBD1. The CDR3 sequence is 17 residues long. J lost 1 base, V lost 6 bases, and 15 bases had no gene match. Germline lookup yields CDR1 SGHRS and CDR2 YFSETQ.

The chain employs TRBV5-1 and TRBJ1-3, with TRBD1 matching over 7 bases. The CDR3 has 14 residues. CDR1 SGHRS and CDR2 YFSETQ come from the germline V gene. V gave up 3 bases and J gave up 4 bases; unmatched junction bases: 4. CDR3 region: CASSSSTGGNTIYF. CDR3 coding DNA: TGCGCCAGCAGCTCCTCGACAGGGGGAAACACCATATATTTT.

The chain joins TRBV13 to TRBJ1-2; 10 nucleotides line up with TRBD1. V shed 4 bases, J shed 3 bases, and the junction held 5 bases outside the gene matches. Looked up from germline, CDR1 is PRHDT and CDR2 is FYEKMQ (reference sequence). The CDR3 runs to 15 residues. The CDR3 nucleotides are TGTGCCAGCAGCTCGGACAGGGGGATTGACTATGGCTACACCTTC. Translation: CASSSDRGIDYGYTF. Based on the CDR3 plus reference TRBV13 and TRBJ1-2, the full variable domain is AAGVIQSPRHLIKEKRETATLKCYPIPRHDTVYWYQQGPGQDPQFLISFYEKMQSDKGSIPDRFSAQQFSDYHSELNMSSLELGDSALYFCASSSDRGIDYGYTFGSGTRLTVV.

In this sample, this clone turned up once. The V gene is TRBV7-8, the J gene TRBJ2-7; 7 bases are shared with TRBD1. V gave up 4 bases and J gave up 4 bases; unmatched junction bases: 10. The germline V gene has CDR1 SGHVS and CDR2 FQNEAQ. The CDR3 has 15 amino acids. CDR3 bases: TGTGCCAGCAGCTATAGACAGGGCCGAGTATACGAGCAGTACTTC. Translated: CASSYRQGRVYEQYF.

This clone was detected only once. The CDR3 spells CATSDFFQAHYGYTF. As DNA, the CDR3 is TGTGCCACCAGTGATTTTTTCCAGGCCCACTATGGCTACACCTTC. This rearrangement joins TRBV24-1 to TRBJ1-2; D remains ambiguous. Germline V CDR1 and CDR2: KGHDR, SFDVKD. CDR3 length: 15 amino acids. V was shortened by 1 base and J by 3 bases, with 11 bases between the two germline ends.

The rearrangement joins TRBV27 to TRBJ2-5, with D unresolved. The V gene lost 4 bases and the J gene lost 5 bases, with 14 bases spanning the gap. The CDR3 is 14 residues long. Per the germline V gene, CDR1 is MNHEY and CDR2 is SMNVEV (reference sequence). CDR3 residues: CASSSSAPMETQYF. The DNA for the CDR3 is TGTGCCAGCAGTTCCAGCGCCCCCATGGAGACCCAGTACTTC.

The chain has TRBV19 and TRBJ2-3; no clear D gene. From germline, CDR1 is LNHDA and CDR2 SQIVND (reference sequence). Trimming left V 5 bases short and J 3 bases short, with 9 bases between. The CDR3 spans 13 residues. CDR3 bases: TGTGCCAGTAGTGCGCAGGTTACAGATACGCAGTATTTT. Translated, it gives CASSAQVTDTQYF.

This chain connects TRBV5-1 to TRBJ2-7, with TRBD1 matching over 9 bases. The CDR3 covers 13 residues. J was trimmed by 5 bases and V by 10 bases; bases with no gene match: 10. Germline V gene lookup returns CDR1 SGHRS and CDR2 YFSETQ. As DNA, the CDR3 is TGCGCCCCCGGGGGGACAGGGTACCACGAGCAGTACTTC. Its translation: CAPGGTGYHEQYF. Together with reference TRBV5-1 and TRBJ2-7, the CDR3 gives the full variable domain: KAGVTQTPRYLIKTRGQQVTLSCSPISGHRSVSWYQQTPGQGLQFLFEYFSETQRNKGNFPGRFSGRQFSNSRSEMNVSTLELGDSALYLCAPGGTGYHEQYFGPGTRLTVT.

The chain links TRBV4-2 to TRBJ1-2, with 9 bases lining up with TRBD1. Germline-derived CDR1 and CDR2 are LGHNA and YNFKEQ. This CDR3 is 16 amino acids long. The V segment lost 3 bases and the J segment 4 bases; nucleotides outside the gene matches: 9. The CDR3 sequence: CASSHQQGADSYGYTF. In nucleotides, the CDR3 is TGTGCCAGCAGCCACCAACAGGGGGCGGATAGCTATGGCTACACCTTC.

The genes are TRBV27 and TRBJ2-5; TRBD2 might be the D (5 bases). V lost 5 bases and J 0 bases, leaving 13 bases between the germline ends. The V gene's germline CDR1 is MNHEY and CDR2 SMNVEV (reference sequence). The CDR3 has 15 residues. In DNA, the CDR3 is TGTGCCAGCAGTCGCGCCCCCGGGAACCAAGAGACCCAGTACTTC. Translation: CASSRAPGNQETQYF.

Here the CDR3 DNA reads TGTGCCAGCAGCAAAGAAGCCGGCGACAGGGGGCTAAGAAATTCACCCCTCCACTTT. Encoded protein: CASSKEAGDRGLRNSPLHF. The V call is TRBV21-1, the J call TRBJ1-6; TRBD1 is the table's D call, not checked against the DNA. TRBV21-1 counts as a pseudogene. The CDR3 loop spans 19 amino acids.

The chain couples TRBV30 to TRBJ1-3; D might be TRBD1 (5 bases). Per the germline V gene, CDR1 is GTSNPN and CDR2 is SVGIG (reference sequence). V was clipped by 2 bases and J by 0 bases, with 8 bases between them. The CDR3 has 14 amino acids. The CDR3 is CAWSTGYSGNTIYF. The CDR3 nucleotides are TGTGCCTGGAGTACAGGTTACTCTGGAAACACCATATATTTT.